Each of the 13 T cell receptor beta chains below was sequenced from the same sample in a study of graft-versus-host responses after intestinal transplantation. TCRdb keeps only in-frame clones here, not all; method: immunoSEQ multiplex PCR. This sample has thousands of clones, with roughly 29% found just once. The sample consisted of alloreactive CD4+ T cells from a mixed lymphocyte reaction culture, taken before intestinal transplant. Specified subset: CFSE-low proliferating T cells sorted from approximately six-day pre-transplant mixed lymphocyte reaction (GvH or HvG direction). Source of these receptors: a human patient who received an intestinal transplant.

V is TRBV4-1 and J is TRBJ1-2; D is ambiguous. The V gene's germline CDR1 is MGHRA and CDR2 YSYEKL. The length of the CDR3 is 16 residues. Trimming left V 3 bases short and J 8 bases short, with 22 bases between. Written as DNA, the CDR3 is TGCGCCAGCAGCCAGTATCGCGAGACTCTCTATGGCGGCTACACCTTC. This translates into CASSQYRETLYGGYTF.

By share, this clone ranks as medium-sized. V and J are TRBV25-1 and TRBJ2-2; unclear D gene. V gave up 5 bases and J gave up 0 bases, with 7 bases separating them. In germline, CDR1 is MGHDK, CDR2 SYGVNS. CDR3 size: 14 residues. CDR3: CASSYGANTGELFF. The CDR3 DNA reads TGTGCCAGCAGTTATGGAGCGAACACCGGGGAGCTGTTTTTT.

The J gene is TRBJ2-1, the V gene TRBV2; the D gene is possibly TRBD2 (6 bases). The CDR3 has 13 amino acids. With 3 bases removed from V and 4 bases from J, the gap between germline ends came to 7 bases. Germline V gives CDR1 SNHLY, CDR2 FYNNEI. CDR3: CASSERGYNEQFF. CDR3 DNA: TGTGCCAGCAGTGAGCGGGGATACAATGAGCAGTTCTTC.

The chain links TRBV10-3 to TRBJ2-7; perhaps TRBD1 as D (5 bases). CDR3 length: 12 amino acids. The germline CDR1 and CDR2 sequences are ENHRY and SYGVKD. Trimming cost V 9 bases and J 2 bases, with 11 bases left between them. CDR3 loop: CAMGPRTYEQYF. CDR3 in DNA: TGTGCCATGGGGCCTCGAACCTACGAGCAGTACTTC.

This clone is termed large. The genes are TRBV19 and TRBJ2-1; TRBD2 matches at 14 bases. Germline V CDR1 and CDR2: LNHDA, SQIVND (reference sequence). V was pared by 8 bases and J by 8 bases, with 8 bases of the junction left unmatched. CDR3 length equals 15 residues. The chain's CDR3 is CASAGLAGAGDEQFF. For the CDR3, the DNA is TGTGCCAGTGCGGGACTAGCGGGAGCAGGTGATGAGCAGTTCTTC.

The V and J genes are TRBV7-3 and TRBJ2-1, with D maybe TRBD1 (5 bases). Trimming left V 2 bases short and J 12 bases short, with 14 bases between. CDR3 length: 13 residues. Germline-derived CDR1 and CDR2 are SGHTA and FQGTGA. CDR3 sequence (DNA): TGTGCCAGCAGCTTAGATCAGGGAATTAGGCAGTTCTTC. It codes for CASSLDQGIRQFF.

By share, this clone counts as medium-sized. CDR3 coding DNA: TGTGCCAGTAGTTGGCGGGGGACCTCTGGAAACACCATATATTTT. Translated: CASSWRGTSGNTIYF. The J gene is TRBJ1-3, the V gene TRBV19; D perhaps matches TRBD1 (5 bases). V lost 5 bases, J lost 0 bases, and 11 bases lay in between. Germline V gene sequence: CDR1 LNHDA, CDR2 SQIVND (reference sequence). CDR3 size: 15 residues. The variable domain in full, completed from reference TRBV19 and TRBJ1-3, reads DGGITQSPKYLFRKEGQNVTLSCEQNLNHDAMYWYRQDPGQGLRLIYYSQIVNDFQKGDIAEGYSVSREKKESFPLTVTSAQKNPTAFYLCASSWRGTSGNTIYFGEGSWLTVV.

The chain uses TRBV5-1 and TRBJ1-4, with 7 nucleotides matching TRBD1. This CDR3 is built from 15 residues. Germline V CDR1 and CDR2: SGHRS, YFSETQ. V lost 3 bases, J lost 4 bases, and 6 bases stayed unmatched. In nucleotides, the CDR3 is TGCGCCAGCAGCTCAGGGACAGACGTTAATGAAAAACTGTTTTTT. Protein sequence: CASSSGTDVNEKLFF.

Only a few counts were recorded for this clone. J is TRBJ2-2 and V is TRBV5-4; D uncertain. This CDR3 is built from 14 residues. V lost 2 bases to trimming and J lost 4 bases, with 9 bases between them. Germline V lookup: CDR1 SGHNT, CDR2 YYREEE (reference sequence). CDR3 sequence: CASSFGFGTGELFF. The CDR3 DNA follows: TGTGCCAGCAGCTTCGGGTTTGGCACCGGGGAGCTGTTTTTT.

The chain recombines TRBV7-8 with TRBJ1-1, with a weak D call TRBD1 (5 bases). The V and J ends lost 5 bases and 4 bases respectively, with 17 bases between them. The CDR3 is 15 amino acids. CDR1 and CDR2 from the germline V gene are SGHVS and FQNEAQ. The CDR3 DNA follows: TGTGCCAGCAGCCTCCAGGCGGGGGTGGGCACTGAAGCTTTCTTT. This codes for CASSLQAGVGTEAFF.

This chain joins TRBV9 and TRBJ2-1; 14 positions match TRBD2. The V segment lost 4 bases and the J segment 8 bases; nucleotides outside the gene matches: 8. The V gene's germline CDR1 is SGDLS and CDR2 YYNGEE. The length of the CDR3 is 16 residues. The CDR3, as DNA: TGTGCCAGCAGCACCGGGACTAGCGGGAGTTTGTATGAGCAGTTCTTC. Its translation is CASSTGTSGSLYEQFF.

The rearrangement joins TRBV6-5 to TRBJ2-7, with a possible D match to TRBD2 (5 bases). Germline CDR1 MNHEY, CDR2 SVGAGI. The CDR3 is 12 amino acids. Trimming left V 6 bases short and J 7 bases short, with 13 bases between. This CDR3 is CASRKRVGEQYF. In nucleotides, the CDR3 is TGTGCCAGCAGAAAGAGGGTTGGGGAGCAGTACTTC.

The J gene is TRBJ1-4, the V gene TRBV7-8; D not resolved. Trimming shortened V by 0 bases and J by 13 bases, and 12 bases separated the two germline ends. CDR3 size: 13 residues. Germline V gives CDR1 SGHVS, CDR2 FQNEAQ. This chain's CDR3 is CASSLATGFRLFF. CDR3 DNA: TGTGCCAGCAGCTTAGCGACGGGGTTTAGACTGTTTTTT. Combining the CDR3 with reference TRBV7-8 and TRBJ1-4 gives the whole variable domain GAGVSQSPRYKVAKRGQDVALRCDPISGHVSLFWYQQALGQGPEFLTYFQNEAQLDKSGLPSDRFFAERPEGSVSTLKIQRTQQEDSAVYLCASSLATGFRLFFGSGTQLSVL.